This entry lists 21 T cell receptor beta chains sequenced from one sample in a study of tumor and adjacent non-tumor tissue in lung cancer. No cell sorting was done before RNA was extracted from the tissue. Distant lung tissue was collected more than 3 cm away from the tumor edge. The library came from three nested PCR rounds adapted from ARM-PCR protocols. TCRdb re-called the multiplex PCR reads through MiXCR, storing one row per CDR3 protein. The sample lists some 100,000 distinct CDR3 sequences, 65% occurring once. The sequencing sample was made of distant non-tumor lung tissue. The receptor source for this set is a man aged 25-45 years with non-small cell lung cancer.

As regards this clonotype: Just one base apart from a much larger clone, this may be a read error. The gene calls are TRBV5-6 and TRBJ1-3; D remains ambiguous. The germline V gene encodes CDR1 SGHDT and CDR2 YYEEEE. V lost 4 bases and J lost 3, with 14 bases in between. This CDR3 spans 15 amino acids. The CDR3 DNA sequence: TGTGCCAGCAGCCCTTGGCCGCGCTATGGAAACACCATATATTTT. Translating gives CASSPWPRYGNTIYF.

Concerning this clonotype itself: Sequence at one end of the junction differs from germline and may be a read error. V usage is TRBV19 and J usage is TRBJ2-1, with D perhaps matching TRBD1 (6 bases). The germline V gene has CDR1 LNHDA and CDR2 SQIVND (reference sequence). The CDR3 spans 11 residues. CDR3 coding DNA: TGTGGCAGTACAGGGTCCAATGAGCAGTTCTTC. This encodes CGSTGSNEQFF.

This clonotype appeared many times. The J gene is TRBJ1-5, the V gene TRBV12-3 or TRBV12-4; the D gene is possibly TRBD1 (6 bases). The CDR3 covers 13 residues. Trimming took off 7 bases at V and 4 bases at J, with 11 bases between the two ends. The CDR3 DNA reads TGTGCCAGCAAAATGGACAGAAATCAGCCCCAGCATTTT. It translates to CASKMDRNQPQHF.

In the case of this clonotype: No conserved phenylalanine or tryptophan ends this CDR3, so it is likely a read error. The chain uses TRBV29-1 and TRBJ1-2, with a possible D match to TRBD1 (6 bases). The V gene's germline CDR1 is SQVTM and CDR2 ANQGSEA. The CDR3 is 15 residues long. Here the CDR3 DNA reads TGCAGCATTGATGTGGCAGGGGCGATGCTGGGAGGCTACACCTTA. This encodes CSIDVAGAMLGGYTL.

Concerning this clonotype itself: One end of the junction is discordant with germline, which a read error may explain. The chain recombines TRBV11-2 with TRBJ2-2, with 7 nucleotides matching TRBD2. The CDR3 contains 16 residues. CDR1 is SGHAT, CDR2 FQNNGV, per germline. The CDR3 loop is CASGLELARETGELFF. CDR3 nucleotides: TGTGCCAGCGGCTTAGAACTAGCGAGAGAAACCGGGGAACTGTTTTTT.

This clonotype was seen only a few times. The V gene is TRBV7-2, the J gene TRBJ2-7; 9 nucleotides align to TRBD2. This CDR3 contains 14 residues. The germline V gene has CDR1 SGHTA and CDR2 FQGNSA. The junction had 4 bases not matched to a gene; V was cut back by 4 bases and J by 3 bases. The CDR3 reads CASSSRGGFYEQYF. In DNA, the CDR3 is TGTGCCAGCAGCTCGCGGGGGGGCTTCTACGAGCAGTACTTC.

This clonotype was seen a handful of times. The junction departs from germline at one end; a sequencing error may be responsible. In DNA, the CDR3 is TGTGTCAGCAGCTCGGACAGGGGGGTCTATGAGCAGTACTTC. Translated: CVSSSDRGVYEQYF. The gene calls are TRBV11-2 and TRBJ2-7; TRBD1 aligns across 10 bases. Germline values: CDR1 SGHAT, CDR2 FQNNGV. The CDR3 runs to 14 residues.

In this sample, this clonotype turned up many times. The rearrangement links TRBV29-1 to TRBJ2-1; possibly TRBD1 for D (6 bases). Germline V gene lookup returns CDR1 SQVTM and CDR2 ANQGSEA. V gave up 0 bases and J gave up 4 bases, with 16 bases separating them. The CDR3 runs 16 residues. The CDR3 loop reads CSVEDQWQGFYNEQFF. The CDR3 DNA reads as TGCAGCGTTGAAGATCAGTGGCAGGGGTTTTACAATGAGCAGTTCTTC.

At least ten counts were recorded for this clonotype. This chain uses TRBV6-2 or TRBV6-3 with TRBJ2-7; 10 bases match TRBD2. This CDR3 is 15 amino acids long. Germline V CDR1 and CDR2: MNHEY, SVGEGT. V was clipped by 2 bases and J by 3 bases; unmatched bases: 4. CDR3 residues: CASSYPQRGGYEQYF. The DNA of the CDR3 is TGTGCCAGCAGTTACCCCCAGCGGGGGGGCTACGAGCAGTACTTC.

This clonotype came up once. This may be a read error, as it is one base from a much larger clone. The chain is built from TRBV4-1 and TRBJ1-4, with D hard to call. The CDR3 length is 17 residues. Germline lookup yields CDR1 MGHRA and CDR2 YSYEKL. The CDR3 nucleotides read TGCGCCAGCAACCAAGACCCGTATCCCGCAATCAATGAAAAACTGTTTTTT. Translated: CASNQDPYPAINEKLFF.

This clonotype was recorded many times. The gene calls are TRBV6-6 and TRBJ1-5; 8 nucleotides agree with TRBD1. CDR3 size: 16 residues. The V and J ends lost 0 bases and 7 bases, in that order; junction bases with no gene match: 8. Germline assignment: CDR1 MNHNY and CDR2 SVGAGI (reference sequence). This CDR3 is CASSYSAGGGKQPQHF. The CDR3 DNA sequence: TGTGCCAGCAGTTACTCAGCAGGGGGCGGAAAACAGCCCCAGCATTTT.

A word on this clonotype: Relative to the germline gene, one junction end is altered; a read error may explain this. The rearrangement links TRBV5-4 to TRBJ2-7, with D possibly matching TRBD2 (5 bases). This CDR3 comprises 15 residues. The germline V gene has CDR1 SGHNT and CDR2 YYREEE (reference sequence). The chain's CDR3 is CASSRDRVSIWEQCF. The CDR3, as DNA: TGTGCCAGCAGCCGAGATAGGGTGAGCATCTGGGAGCAGTGCTTC.

This clonotype appeared many times. J is TRBJ2-3 and V is TRBV20-1, with 10 bases matching TRBD2. Trimming at V came to 5 bases and at J to 3 bases, leaving 5 bases not matched to a gene. CDR3 size: 14 residues. Per the germline V gene, CDR1 is DFQATT and CDR2 is SNEGSKA (reference sequence). CDR3 DNA sequence: TGCAGTGCTGAAGCGGGGGGGCGAACAGATACGCAGTATTTT. Its protein product is CSAEAGGRTDTQYF.

This clonotype was detected only a few times. The chain joins TRBV5-1 to TRBJ2-4; D remains unclear. Germline assignment: CDR1 SGHRS and CDR2 YFSETQ. The V end was cut by 0 bases, the J end by 6 bases, with 7 bases between. This CDR3 region has 13 residues. CDR3 amino acids: CASSLAVGNIQYF. The CDR3 DNA is TGCGCCAGCAGCTTGGCGGTCGGAAACATTCAGTACTTC.

This clonotype turned up a few times. One end of the junction is discordant with germline, which a read error may explain. The rearrangement uses TRBV29-1 and TRBJ2-5; no definite D call. Germline-derived CDR1 and CDR2 are SQVTM and ANQGSEA. The CDR3 spans 11 residues. CDR3 in amino acids: CSVELLGTQYF. The CDR3 coding sequence is TGCAGTGTTGAATTGTTGGGGACCCAGTACTTC.

The chain combines TRBV11-2 with TRBJ2-1; the match to TRBD2 covers 14 bases. CDR3 length equals 16 residues. Germline V gene data show CDR1 as SGHAT and CDR2 as FQNNGV. V dropped 10 bases and J dropped 4; count of bases not matched to a gene: 9. CDR3 sequence: CANIDGTSGRYNEQFF. In DNA form, the CDR3 reads TGTGCCAACATCGATGGGACTAGCGGGAGATACAATGAGCAGTTCTTC.

Of note for this clonotype: Because the CDR3 is missing its conserved closing phenylalanine or tryptophan, this is likely a read error. The DNA is left out, because the CDR3 cannot be placed on it with certainty; the CDR3 is given as TCRdb lists it. J is TRBJ1-6 and V is TRBV6-5. The CDR3 is 12 amino acids long, termini counted. Germline V gives CDR1 MNHEY, CDR2 SVGAGI. The CDR3 protein is CASSRTGSPLQY.

To note about this clonotype: At one boundary the junction diverges from the germline segment, which might be a read error. The chain has TRBV4-1 and TRBJ1-1, with 7 bases matching TRBD1. There are 16 residues in the CDR3. Germline values: CDR1 MGHRA, CDR2 YSYEKL. The CDR3: CASSQDVYRGGTGAFF. The DNA of the CDR3 is TGTGCCAGCAGCCAAGATGTCTACAGGGGAGGCACTGGAGCTTTCTTT.

Comment on this clonotype: One junction end disagrees with the germline gene, perhaps due to a read error. The V gene is TRBV4-1, the J gene TRBJ2-7, with TRBD2 as a possible D gene (6 bases). CDR3 length equals 17 residues. Germline assignment: CDR1 MGHRA and CDR2 YSYEKL. The CDR3 spells CASSQDLAVGPVDEQYF. The CDR3 coding sequence is TGCGCCAGCAGTCAAGACTTAGCGGTAGGGCCTGTTGACGAGCAGTACTTC.

Of note for this clonotype: A much larger clone lies a single base off, so this may be a read error. The chain recombines TRBV6-2 or TRBV6-3 with TRBJ2-1; tentatively, D is TRBD2 (5 bases). The CDR3 has 16 amino acids. Germline loops: CDR1 MNHEY, CDR2 SVGEGT. The CDR3 nucleotides read TGTGTCAGCAGTACTTTAACGGGGAGCTCCTACAATGAGCAGTTCTTC. It translates to CVSSTLTGSSYNEQFF.

This clonotype occurred many times. This sequence joins TRBV12-3 or TRBV12-4 and TRBJ2-5, with TRBD2 identical over 10 bases. The CDR3 is 17 amino acids. V dropped 5 bases and J dropped 5; count of bases not matched to a gene: 14. The chain's CDR3 is CASSLRRAGGPGETQYF. The CDR3 nucleotides read TGTGCCAGCAGTCTAAGGAGAGCGGGAGGGCCAGGGGAGACCCAGTACTTC.